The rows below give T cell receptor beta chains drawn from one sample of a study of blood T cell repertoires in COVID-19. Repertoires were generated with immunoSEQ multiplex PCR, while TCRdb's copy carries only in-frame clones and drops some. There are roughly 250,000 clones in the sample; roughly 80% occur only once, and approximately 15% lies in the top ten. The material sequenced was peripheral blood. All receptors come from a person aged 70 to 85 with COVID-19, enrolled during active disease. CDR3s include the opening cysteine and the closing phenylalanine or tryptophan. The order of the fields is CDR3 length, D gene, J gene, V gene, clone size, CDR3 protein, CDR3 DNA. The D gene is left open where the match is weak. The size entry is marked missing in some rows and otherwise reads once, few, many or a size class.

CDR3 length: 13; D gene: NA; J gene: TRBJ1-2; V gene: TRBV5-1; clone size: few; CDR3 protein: CASSLSGVQGYTF; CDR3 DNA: TGCGCCAGCAGCTTGTCCGGGGTTCAGGGCTACACCTTC
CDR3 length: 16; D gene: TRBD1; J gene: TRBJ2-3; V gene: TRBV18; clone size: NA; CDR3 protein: CASSPGQGARGATQYF; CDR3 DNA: TGTGCCAGCTCACCCGGACAGGGGGCCCGAGGGGCTACGCAGTATTTT
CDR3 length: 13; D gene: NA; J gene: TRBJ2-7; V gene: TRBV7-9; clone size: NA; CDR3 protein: CASSWPFQFEQYF; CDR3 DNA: TGTGCCAGCAGCTGGCCATTCCAATTCGAGCAGTACTTC
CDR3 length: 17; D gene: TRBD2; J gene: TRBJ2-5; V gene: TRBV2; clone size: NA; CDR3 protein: CASAFTSGGRGGETQYF; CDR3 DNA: TGTGCCAGCGCTTTCACTAGCGGGGGGAGGGGAGGAGAGACCCAGTACTTC
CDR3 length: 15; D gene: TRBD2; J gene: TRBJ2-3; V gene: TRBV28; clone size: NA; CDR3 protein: CASSLGTTITDTQYF; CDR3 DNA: TGTGCCAGCAGTTTGGGGACTACCATTACAGATACGCAGTATTTT
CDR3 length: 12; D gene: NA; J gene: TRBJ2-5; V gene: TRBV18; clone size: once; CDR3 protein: CASSPGGETQYF; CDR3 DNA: TGTGCCAGCTCACCAGGAGGGGAGACCCAGTACTTC
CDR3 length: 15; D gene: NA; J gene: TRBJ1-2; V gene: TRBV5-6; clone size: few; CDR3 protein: CASSLTVTSNYGYTF; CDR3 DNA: TGTGCCAGCAGCTTGACAGTGACGTCTAACTATGGCTACACCTTC
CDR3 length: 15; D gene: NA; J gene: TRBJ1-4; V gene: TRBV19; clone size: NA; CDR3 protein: CASKEGFRENEKLFF; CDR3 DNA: TGTGCCAGTAAGGAGGGTTTCAGGGAAAATGAAAAACTGTTTTTT
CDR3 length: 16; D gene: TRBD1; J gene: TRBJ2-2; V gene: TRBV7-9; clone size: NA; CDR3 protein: CASSLWTGGLSGELFF; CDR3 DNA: TGTGCCAGCAGCTTGTGGACAGGGGGCCTTTCCGGGGAGCTGTTTTTT
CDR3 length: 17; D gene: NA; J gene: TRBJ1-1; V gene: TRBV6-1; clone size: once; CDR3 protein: CASSEGGGPKVNTEAFF; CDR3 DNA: TGTGCCAGCAGTGAAGGGGGCGGACCAAAGGTGAACACTGAAGCTTTCTTT
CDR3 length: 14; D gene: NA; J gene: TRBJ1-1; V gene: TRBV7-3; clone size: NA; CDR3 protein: CASSLESGFTEAFF; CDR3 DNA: TGTGCCAGCAGCTTAGAGTCGGGGTTCACTGAAGCTTTCTTT
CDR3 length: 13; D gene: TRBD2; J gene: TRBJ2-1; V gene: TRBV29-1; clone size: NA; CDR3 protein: CSVEERLAGVKFF; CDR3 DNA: TGCAGCGTTGAAGAAAGACTAGCGGGAGTCAAGTTCTTC
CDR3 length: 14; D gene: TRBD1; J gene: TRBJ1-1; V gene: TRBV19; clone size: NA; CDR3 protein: CATTGAVGDTEAFF; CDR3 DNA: TGTGCCACAACAGGGGCGGTTGGGGACACTGAAGCTTTCTTT
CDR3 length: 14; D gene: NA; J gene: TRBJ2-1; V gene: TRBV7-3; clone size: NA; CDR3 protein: CASSSGPTSSEQFF; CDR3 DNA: TGTGCCAGCAGCAGTGGCCCAACTAGTTCGGAGCAGTTCTTC
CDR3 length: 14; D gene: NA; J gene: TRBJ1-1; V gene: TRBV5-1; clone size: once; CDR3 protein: CASSSDGGKAEAFF; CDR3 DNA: TGCGCCAGCAGTTCGGACGGGGGGAAGGCTGAAGCTTTCTTT
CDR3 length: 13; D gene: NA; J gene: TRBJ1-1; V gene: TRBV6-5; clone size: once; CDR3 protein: CASRMTGNTEAFF; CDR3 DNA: TGTGCCAGCAGGATGACAGGGAACACTGAAGCTTTCTTT
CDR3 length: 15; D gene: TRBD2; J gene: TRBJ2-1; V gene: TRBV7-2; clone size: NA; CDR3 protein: CASSLEGTSGREKFF; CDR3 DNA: TGTGCCAGCAGCTTAGAAGGGACTAGCGGGAGGGAAAAGTTCTTC
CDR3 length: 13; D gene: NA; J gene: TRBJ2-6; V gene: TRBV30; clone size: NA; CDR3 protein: CACSSPGANVLTF; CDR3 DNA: TGTGCCTGCTCTAGTCCCGGGGCCAACGTCCTGACTTTC
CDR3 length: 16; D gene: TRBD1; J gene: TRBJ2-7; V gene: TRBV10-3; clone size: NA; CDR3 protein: CAISESSGGSSYEQYF; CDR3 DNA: TGTGCCATCAGTGAGTCCTCAGGGGGCTCTAGCTACGAGCAGTACTTC
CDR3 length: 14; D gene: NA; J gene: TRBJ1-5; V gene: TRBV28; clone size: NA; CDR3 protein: CASRRTGNNQPQHF; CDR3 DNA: TGTGCCAGCAGACGGACCGGGAACAATCAGCCCCAGCATTTT
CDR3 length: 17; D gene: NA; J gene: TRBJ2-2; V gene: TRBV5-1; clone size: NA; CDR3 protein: CASGKGGRTSRDGELFF; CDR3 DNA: TGCGCCAGCGGAAAGGGAGGACGGACCTCACGAGACGGGGAGCTGTTTTTT
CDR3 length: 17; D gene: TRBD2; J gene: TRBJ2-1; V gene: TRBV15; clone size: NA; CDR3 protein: CATSRVYPTSGNNEQFF; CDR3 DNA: TGTGCCACCAGCAGAGTATACCCGACTAGCGGAAACAATGAGCAGTTCTTC
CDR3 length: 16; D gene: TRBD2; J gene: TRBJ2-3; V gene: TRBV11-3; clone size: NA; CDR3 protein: CASSLHSGGITDTQYF; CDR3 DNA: TGTGCCAGCAGCCTCCATTCGGGAGGAATCACAGATACGCAGTATTTT